This TCR beta chain stems from a study of shared clonotypes between healthy human individuals. Study results and caveats: Clonotype sharing among donors, it was expected, would be affected by sequencing depth.

Details on this clone: Its specificity is not known.

Trimming took 6 bases from V and 6 from J; bases not matched to a gene: 8. The germline CDR1 and CDR2 sequences are MNHEY and SVGAGI. There are 15 residues in the CDR3. It was into CD45RA+ naive and CD45RA-negative memory subsets that the CD4+ cells were split. TCRdb's copy holds only in-frame clones and misses some; the assay was immunoSEQ multiplex PCR. The sample shows 2 million to 2.5 million clones, roughly 93% of them seen only once. The sequenced material came from naive CD4+ T cells from PBMCs. The sample's subset: CD45RA+ positively selected. The chain joins TRBV6-5 to TRBJ2-4; TRBD1 agrees at 10 bases. This receptor was identified in a man between 18 and 35 years old in good health. Some clones in this sample may be carry-over from other donors' samples. DNA for the CDR3: TGTGCCAGCAGCTCCCACGGGACAGGGGCAAACATTCAGTACTTC. It specifies CASSSHGTGANIQYF.